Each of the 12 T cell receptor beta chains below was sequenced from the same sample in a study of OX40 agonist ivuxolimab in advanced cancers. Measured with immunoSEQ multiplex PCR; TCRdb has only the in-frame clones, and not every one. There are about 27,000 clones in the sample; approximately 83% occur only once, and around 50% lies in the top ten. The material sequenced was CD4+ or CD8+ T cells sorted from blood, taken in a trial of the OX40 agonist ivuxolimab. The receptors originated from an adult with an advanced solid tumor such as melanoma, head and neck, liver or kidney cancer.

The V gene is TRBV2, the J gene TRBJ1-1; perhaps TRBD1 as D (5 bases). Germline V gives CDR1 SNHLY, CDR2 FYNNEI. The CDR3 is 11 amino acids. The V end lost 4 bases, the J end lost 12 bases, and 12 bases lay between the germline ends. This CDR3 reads CASSGSRATFF. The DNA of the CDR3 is TGTGCCAGCAGTGGTAGCAGGGCAACTTTCTTT.

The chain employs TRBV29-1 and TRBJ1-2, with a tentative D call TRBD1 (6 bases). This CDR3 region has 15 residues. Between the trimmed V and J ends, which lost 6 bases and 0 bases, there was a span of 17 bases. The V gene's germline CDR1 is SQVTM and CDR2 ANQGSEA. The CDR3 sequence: CSVGEGGGSNYGYTF. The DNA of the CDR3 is TGCAGCGTCGGTGAGGGGGGAGGCTCTAACTATGGCTACACCTTC. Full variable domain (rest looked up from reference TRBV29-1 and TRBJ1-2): SAVISQKPSRDICQRGTSLTIQCQVDSQVTMMFWYRQQPGQSLTLIATANQGSEATYESGFVIDKFPISRPNLTFSTLTVSNMSPEDSSIYLCSVGEGGGSNYGYTFGSGTRLTVV.

The DNA for the CDR3 is TGCAGCGTTTACAGGGGAGACTTCACAGATACGCAGTATTTT. Its protein is CSVYRGDFTDTQYF. The rearrangement uses TRBV29-1 and TRBJ2-3; 7 nucleotides line up with TRBD1. The V segment lost 5 bases and the J segment 2 bases; nucleotides outside the gene matches: 7. CDR1 is SQVTM and CDR2 is ANQGSEA in the germline V gene. There are 14 residues in the CDR3.

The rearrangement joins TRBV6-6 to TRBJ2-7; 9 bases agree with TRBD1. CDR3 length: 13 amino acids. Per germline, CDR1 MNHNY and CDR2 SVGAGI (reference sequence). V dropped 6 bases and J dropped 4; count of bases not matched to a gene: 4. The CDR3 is CASRTGTGYEQYF. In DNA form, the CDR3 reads TGTGCCAGCAGAACCGGGACAGGGTACGAGCAGTACTTC.

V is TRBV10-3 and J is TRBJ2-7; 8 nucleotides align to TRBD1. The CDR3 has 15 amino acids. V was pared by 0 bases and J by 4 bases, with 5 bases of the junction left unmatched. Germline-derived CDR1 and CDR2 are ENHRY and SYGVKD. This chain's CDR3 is CAISESSRTGYEQYF. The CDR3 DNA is TGTGCCATCAGTGAGTCATCACGGACAGGGTACGAGCAGTACTTC.

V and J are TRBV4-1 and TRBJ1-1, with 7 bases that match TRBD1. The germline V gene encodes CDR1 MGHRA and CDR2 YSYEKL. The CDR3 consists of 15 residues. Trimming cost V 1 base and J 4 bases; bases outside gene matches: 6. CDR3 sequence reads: CASSQAGRGLTEAFF. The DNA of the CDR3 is TGCGCCAGCAGCCAAGCGGGTAGGGGGCTCACTGAAGCTTTCTTT.

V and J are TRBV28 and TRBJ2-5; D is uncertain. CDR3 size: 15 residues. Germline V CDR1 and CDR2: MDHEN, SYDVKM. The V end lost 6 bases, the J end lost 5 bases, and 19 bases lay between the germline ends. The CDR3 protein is CASSSTLGPGETQYF. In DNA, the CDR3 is TGTGCCAGCAGCTCCACCCTAGGCCCGGGTGAGACCCAGTACTTC.

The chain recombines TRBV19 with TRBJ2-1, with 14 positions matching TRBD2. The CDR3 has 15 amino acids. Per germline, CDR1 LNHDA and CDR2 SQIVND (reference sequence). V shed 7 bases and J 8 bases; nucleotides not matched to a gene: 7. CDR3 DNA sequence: TGTGCCAGTAACCATGGGGGACTAGCGGGGGATGAGCAGTTCTTC. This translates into CASNHGGLAGDEQFF.

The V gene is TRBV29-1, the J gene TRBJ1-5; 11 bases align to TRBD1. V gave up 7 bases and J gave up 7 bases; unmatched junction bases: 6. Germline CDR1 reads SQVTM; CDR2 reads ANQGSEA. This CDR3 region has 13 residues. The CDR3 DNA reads TGCAGCGCCCGGACAGGGGGCGGACAGCCCCAGCATTTT. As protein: CSARTGGGQPQHF.

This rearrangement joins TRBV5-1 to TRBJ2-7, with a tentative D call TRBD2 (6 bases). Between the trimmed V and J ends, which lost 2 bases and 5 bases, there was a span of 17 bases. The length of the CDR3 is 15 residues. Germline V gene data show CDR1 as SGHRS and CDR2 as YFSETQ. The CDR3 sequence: CASSFPGGIINEQYF. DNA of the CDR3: TGCGCCAGCAGCTTCCCTGGGGGGATCATCAACGAGCAGTACTTC.

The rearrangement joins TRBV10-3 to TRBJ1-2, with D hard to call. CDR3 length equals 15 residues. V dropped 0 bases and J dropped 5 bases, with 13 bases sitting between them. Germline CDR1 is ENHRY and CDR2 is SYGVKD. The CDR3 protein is CAISESTFYGYGYTF. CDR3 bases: TGTGCCATCAGTGAGTCGACGTTTTATGGGTATGGCTACACCTTC.

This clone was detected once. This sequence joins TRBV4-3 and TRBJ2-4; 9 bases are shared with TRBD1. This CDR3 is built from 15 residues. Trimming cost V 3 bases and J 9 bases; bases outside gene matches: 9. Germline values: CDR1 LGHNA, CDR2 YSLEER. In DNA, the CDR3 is TGCGCCAGCAGCCAGGAAACCGGGACAGGGAGCATTCAGTACTTC. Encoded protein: CASSQETGTGSIQYF.